These T cell receptor beta chains were read from a single sample in a study of cytomegalovirus exposure and HLA in healthy donors. Assay used: immunoSEQ multiplex PCR; TCRdb lists only in-frame clones, some missing. The sample has more than 100,000 clones, approximately 82% seen once; the top ten hold about 1.5%. Sequencing used PBMCs. Source of these receptors: a man aged 40-50 years in good health and CMV-seronegative. Each CDR3 is given without its conserved first and last residue. Fields, in order: CDR3 length, V gene, J gene, CDR3 protein.

>10|TRBV28|TRBJ2-7
ASSYTGIEQY
>13|TRBV7-9|TRBJ1-1
ASSTGTGLDTEAF
>11|TRBV9|TRBJ1-1
ASSAAMGGEAF
>13|TRBV19|TRBJ1-1
ASSQQVGQDTEAF
>13|TRBV28|TRBJ2-7
ASSSTSGAPYEQY
>12|TRBV27|TRBJ2-5
ASTSTGGGETQY
>9|TRBV19|TRBJ1-1
ASTTGCEAF
>13|TRBV13|TRBJ2-5
ASSWGDRGHETQY
>12|TRBV5-5|TRBJ1-3
ASSSGQDRNTIY
>12|TRBV5-1|TRBJ2-5
ASTTSRLQETQY
>13|TRBV6-5|NA
ASSSGTGGSYEQY
>13|TRBV23-1|TRBJ2-7
ASSPPGQGDYEQY
>12|TRBV27|TRBJ2-6
ASSVGQRANVLT
>13|TRBV28|TRBJ2-2
ASSLRASNTGELF
>15|TRBV27|TRBJ2-3
ASSLLLAGASTDTQY
>15|TRBV6-1|TRBJ2-3
ASSAGGADRGLLTQY
>12|TRBV9|TRBJ1-1
ASSEGQGNTEAF
>14|TRBV13|TRBJ2-3
ASSPEASPSTDTQY
>15|TRBV5-1|TRBJ1-1
ASSTSRTGDLGTEAF
>12|TRBV15|TRBJ1-1
ATSTGGVNTEAF
>11|TRBV10-3|TRBJ2-7
AIRGTGEHEQY
>10|TRBV6-5|TRBJ1-2
ASSQGALGYT
>12|TRBV7-6|TRBJ2-2
ASSRTPNTGELF
>13|TRBV19|TRBJ2-5
ASSILTTGQETQY
>12|TRBV19|TRBJ2-7
ASSGGQGAREQY
>12|TRBV15|TRBJ1-2
ATSRDRGNYGYT
>12|TRBV2|TRBJ2-3
ASSVPGQYLGQY
>14|TRBV27|TRBJ1-1
ASSLSKGTVRTEAF
>9|TRBV29-1|TRBJ2-1
SVQRGNEQF
>11|TRBV6-5|TRBJ2-5
ASSYRRQETQY
>15|TRBV7-9|TRBJ1-1
ASQKPRQGILNTEAF
>14|TRBV7-8|TRBJ2-7
ASSLGNQGAAYEQY
>15|TRBV7-7|TRBJ1-2
ASSLGTGTRANYGYT
>17|TRBV10-1|TRBJ1-1
ASRSPKRQGKGVNTEAF
>14|TRBV2|TRBJ1-4
ASSSGQGVTNEKLF
>11|TRBV7-2|TRBJ2-3
ASSLVVADTQY
>11|TRBV28|TRBJ2-1
AILAGGINEQF
>14|TRBV28|TRBJ2-7
ASNPDRRRGYYEQY
>11|TRBV28|TRBJ1-2
ASSSGLNYGYT
>13|TRBV11-2|TRBJ1-2
ASSQARQGNYGYT
>12|TRBV9|TRBJ2-1
ASSVGSETSEQF
>14|TRBV4-2|TRBJ2-1
ASSQPKTGGNNEQF
>12|TRBV11-2|TRBJ2-7
ASQTLTGTDEQY
>13|TRBV2|TRBJ1-1
ASSETRTGRTEAF
>11|TRBV11-2|TRBJ2-7
ASSFDSTSVQY
>14|TRBV27|TRBJ2-7
ASSLAGPLRFGEQY
>11|TRBV7-2|TRBJ2-1
ASSLGHYNEQF
>13|TRBV6-5|TRBJ1-5
ASSYSSGIDQPQH
>15|TRBV2|TRBJ1-2
ASSALPNNRGYYGYT
>11|TRBV7-2|TRBJ1-5
ASSPRIGQPQH
>10|TRBV30|TRBJ2-7
AWMGTGYEQY